One sample yielded the 18 T cell receptor beta chains listed below, sequenced in a study of CD8+ T cells in alopecia areata. Treatment here: oral pan-JAK inhibitor, 5-10 mg twice daily. RNA, once extracted, was reverse transcribed into cDNA for use as the sequencing template. TCRdb's table, derived via immunoSEQ multiplex PCR, lists solely in-frame clones and lacks some. The table lists about 190,000 clones, around 56% of them singletons. Sequences were derived from CD4+ T cells sorted from blood, sampled at week 4, from a patient treated with tofacitinib. The receptors here all came from a human donor with alopecia areata.

This clone was detected only a few times. Within the sample, other DNA sequences also encode this same CDR3. The V gene is TRBV29-1, the J gene TRBJ2-5; a possible D gene is TRBD2 (6 bases). Germline values: CDR1 SQVTM, CDR2 ANQGSEA. The CDR3 loop spans 12 amino acids. V dropped 4 bases and J dropped 1 base, with 7 bases sitting between them. CDR3 amino acids: CSVGRGQETQYF. CDR3 sequence (DNA): TGCAGCGTTGGGAGGGGCCAAGAGACCCAGTACTTC.

The chain couples TRBV18 to TRBJ2-6, with D unclear. V lost 0 bases and J 0 bases, leaving 3 bases between the germline ends. The germline V gene encodes CDR1 KGHSH and CDR2 LQKENI. The CDR3 sequence is 15 residues long. The CDR3 DNA reads TGTGCCAGCTCACCACCAATCTCTGGGGCCAACGTCCTGACTTTC. The encoded protein is CASSPPISGANVLTF.

This clone appeared a few times. The rearrangement uses TRBV10-2 and TRBJ2-1, with 9 positions matching TRBD2. The CDR3 extends over 14 amino acids. Germline-derived CDR1 and CDR2 are WSHSY and SAAADI. With 9 bases clipped from V and 1 base from J, the junction kept 4 bases outside the gene matches. The CDR3 DNA reads as TGCGCCAGTTCGCTAGCGGGATCCTACAATGAGCAGTTCTTC. Its translation: CASSLAGSYNEQFF.

The J gene is TRBJ2-7, the V gene TRBV11-2; possibly TRBD2 for D (6 bases). V dropped 8 bases and J dropped 9 bases, with 32 bases sitting between them. The CDR3 is made up of 17 amino acids. The germline V gene has CDR1 SGHAT and CDR2 FQNNGV. CDR3 nucleotide sequence: TGTGCCAGCCCCAGGAGGCGTCTTTGCCCTCGGGTCGGGGGGCAGTACTTC. It codes for CASPRRRLCPRVGGQYF.

The V gene is TRBV11-2, the J gene TRBJ2-7, with D perhaps TRBD2 (5 bases). The CDR3 extends over 12 amino acids. The V end was cut by 5 bases, the J end by 7 bases, with 12 bases between. Germline V lookup: CDR1 SGHAT, CDR2 FQNNGV. The CDR3 loop is CASSLAVGEQYF. DNA for the CDR3: TGTGCCAGCAGCCTAGCCGTTGGGGAGCAGTACTTC.

The V gene is TRBV29-1, the J gene TRBJ2-5; D remains unclear. V was shortened by 4 bases and J by 5 bases, with 11 bases between the two germline ends. The CDR3 contains 12 residues. Germline V CDR1 and CDR2: SQVTM, ANQGSEA. CDR3 coding DNA: TGCAGCGTTGTTGAGAAGTTTGAGACCCAGTACTTC. It is translated as CSVVEKFETQYF.

The chain links TRBV6-6 to TRBJ1-5; 7 bases map to TRBD1. The V gene end was trimmed by 2 bases and the J gene end by 2 bases; junction bases not matched to a gene: 3. The CDR3 is made up of 15 amino acids. CDR1 is MNHNY and CDR2 is SVGAGI in the germline V gene (reference sequence). The CDR3 region has the DNA TGTGCCAGCAGTTACCCCGGGACAGGCAATCAGCCCCAGCATTTT. This sequence encodes CASSYPGTGNQPQHF.

This clone was picked up a small number of times. V is TRBV5-5 and J is TRBJ2-1; a possible D gene is TRBD2 (6 bases). Germline loops: CDR1 SGHKS, CDR2 YYEKEE (reference sequence). The CDR3 spans 17 residues. V lost 0 bases, J lost 2 bases, and 15 bases lay in between. CDR3 sequence: CASSLVGWRVTYNEQFF. Here the CDR3 DNA reads TGTGCCAGCAGCTTGGTAGGTTGGAGGGTAACCTACAATGAGCAGTTCTTC.

This chain connects TRBV2 to TRBJ1-5; D unresolved. The CDR3 length is 15 residues. Trimming took 6 bases from V and 1 from J, leaving 13 bases between them. Germline CDR1 SNHLY, CDR2 FYNNEI. Here the CDR3 DNA reads TGTGCCAGCAGGAGACGTTGGGGAAGCAATCAGCCCCAGCATTTT. Protein sequence: CASRRRWGSNQPQHF.

The V call is TRBV2, the J call TRBJ1-1; D may be TRBD1 (5 bases). CDR3 length equals 16 residues. CDR1 and CDR2 (germline): SNHLY, FYNNEI. V was cut by 7 bases and J by 1 base, with 19 bases left in between. CDR3 sequence: CASKSQPGQENTEAFF. In nucleotides, the CDR3 is TGTGCCAGCAAGTCCCAACCGGGGCAAGAGAACACTGAAGCTTTCTTT.

The gene calls are TRBV19 and TRBJ2-7, with 8 positions matching TRBD2. V shed 4 bases, J shed 3 bases, and the junction held 11 bases outside the gene matches. The CDR3 covers 16 residues. The germline gives CDR1 LNHDA, CDR2 SQIVND (reference sequence). This CDR3 reads CASSTPLSGSSYEQYF. The CDR3 nucleotides are TGTGCCAGTAGTACCCCCTTAAGCGGGAGTAGCTACGAGCAGTACTTC.

The chain couples TRBV18 to TRBJ2-3; D not certain. The ends were cut back, 2 bases at V and 1 base at J, with 7 bases in the middle. CDR1 is KGHSH and CDR2 is LQKENI in the germline V gene. This CDR3 has 14 residues. This CDR3 is CASSPIQGTDTQYF. In nucleotides, the CDR3 is TGTGCCAGCTCACCAATTCAGGGCACAGATACGCAGTATTTT. Looking up the rest from reference TRBV18 and TRBJ2-3 gives the full variable domain: NAGVMQNPRHLVRRRGQEARLRCSPMKGHSHVYWYRQLPEEGLKFMVYLQKENIIDESGMPKERFSAEFPKEGPSILRIQQVVRGDSAAYFCASSPIQGTDTQYFGPGTRLTVL.

In its sample, this clone was seen many times. The rearrangement uses TRBV4-3 and TRBJ2-7; D unresolved. V lost 1 base to trimming and J lost 6 bases, with 10 bases between them. Looked up from germline, CDR1 is LGHNA and CDR2 is YSLEER. The CDR3 is 13 amino acids. Here the CDR3 DNA reads TGCGCCAGCAGCCAAGTGGTTCCCGGCGAGCAGTACTTC. Protein product: CASSQVVPGEQYF.

There are a few counts of this clone. The genes are TRBV29-1 and TRBJ2-5, with D tentatively TRBD2 (5 bases). Trimming removed 7 bases from V and 1 base from J, with 13 bases in between. The CDR3 is 13 amino acids. Germline CDR1 SQVTM, CDR2 ANQGSEA. CDR3 bases: TGCAGCGGGGGTGGGAGCGGCCAAGAGACCCAGTACTTC. Translation gives CSGGGSGQETQYF.

The chain couples TRBV30 to TRBJ1-2, with D perhaps TRBD1 (5 bases). The germline V gene has CDR1 GTSNPN and CDR2 SVGIG (reference sequence). The CDR3 covers 12 residues. V gave up 1 base and J gave up 4 bases, with 7 bases separating them. The CDR3 coding sequence is TGTGCCTGGAGTGAAGGGGCCTATGGCTACACCTTC. Amino acids: CAWSEGAYGYTF. Full variable domain (missing parts from reference TRBV30 and TRBJ1-2): SQTIHQWPATLVQPVGSPLSLECTVEGTSNPNLYWYRQAAGRGLQLLFYSVGIGQISSEVPQNLSASRPQDRQFILSSKKLLLSDSGFYLCAWSEGAYGYTFGSGTRLTVV.

V usage is TRBV29-1 and J usage is TRBJ2-7; 9 nucleotides align to TRBD2. The CDR3 runs 13 residues. Looked up from germline, CDR1 is SQVTM and CDR2 is ANQGSEA. Germline trimming cut 4 bases from V and 3 bases from J; bases unmatched to any gene: 4. The CDR3 sequence: CSVGGRASYEQYF. CDR3 DNA sequence: TGCAGCGTTGGCGGGAGGGCCAGCTACGAGCAGTACTTC.

This clone turned up a few times. J is TRBJ2-3 and V is TRBV29-1; TRBD2 might be the D (6 bases). Germline-derived CDR1 and CDR2 are SQVTM and ANQGSEA. Trimming took off 4 bases at V and 2 bases at J, with 16 bases between the two ends. This CDR3 region has 15 residues. The CDR3 protein is CSVARSAGPTDTQYF. For the CDR3, the DNA is TGCAGCGTTGCTCGTTCTGCGGGGCCCACAGATACGCAGTATTTT.

There are a few counts of this clone. This chain uses TRBV10-3 with TRBJ1-2, with D possibly being TRBD1 (6 bases). Germline loops: CDR1 ENHRY, CDR2 SYGVKD. V was pared by 5 bases and J by 4 bases, with 8 bases between. This CDR3 is 12 amino acids long. CDR3 DNA: TGTGCCATCAGTTCGGACAGCTATGGCTACACCTTC. This sequence encodes CAISSDSYGYTF.